Presented here are 13 T cell receptor beta chains from one specimen sequenced in a study of control samples from healthy donors and cancer patients. Assay: immunoSEQ multiplex PCR; the TCRdb copy retains only in-frame clones and omits some. This sample carries roughly 120,000 clones, approximately 92% of them seen once, and the ten largest clones take around 1.1%. The sample taken for sequencing was PBMCs. The source is a woman aged 45-59 years with colorectal cancer.

The chain links TRBV24-1 to TRBJ2-1, with D tentatively TRBD1 (6 bases). This CDR3 is built from 15 residues. The germline V and J ends were trimmed by 5 bases and 3 bases, with 13 bases remaining between them. The germline V gene has CDR1 KGHDR and CDR2 SFDVKD. CDR3 sequence (DNA): TGTGCCACCAGTGGAACAGGGAGTGTCTACAATGAGCAGTTCTTC. Its translation: CATSGTGSVYNEQFF.

The chain combines TRBV4-2 with TRBJ1-2, with no clear D. The germline V gene encodes CDR1 LGHNA and CDR2 YNFKEQ. The CDR3 covers 15 residues. V lost 0 bases, J lost 8 bases, and 16 bases lay in between. The CDR3 bases are TGTGCCAGCAGCCAAGATCTGGGCAGGCAGGACGGCTACACCTTC. This encodes CASSQDLGRQDGYTF.

The chain carries TRBV6-5 and TRBJ1-1, with TRBD1 identical over 7 bases. With 8 bases clipped from V and 4 bases from J, the junction kept 7 bases outside the gene matches. The V gene's germline CDR1 is MNHEY and CDR2 SVGAGI. The CDR3 has 13 amino acids. CDR3 nucleotides: TGTGCCAGCCACAGGGGTATTAGCACTGAAGCTTTCTTT. Amino acids: CASHRGISTEAFF.

V is TRBV19 and J is TRBJ1-2, with D tentatively TRBD1 (5 bases). V was pared by 10 bases and J by 5 bases, with 23 bases between. Germline CDR1 reads LNHDA; CDR2 reads SQIVND (reference sequence). CDR3 size: 15 residues. The CDR3 DNA reads as TGTGCCACTACCCCCCTCCGGGACTCCCCGTATGGCTACACCTTC. As protein: CATTPLRDSPYGYTF.

The gene calls are TRBV11-2 and TRBJ2-7; 12 nucleotides match TRBD2. Germline CDR1 is SGHAT and CDR2 is FQNNGV. The V segment lost 4 bases and the J segment 7 bases; nucleotides outside the gene matches: 11. There are 16 residues in the CDR3. The CDR3 sequence: CASSSPALAGGGEQYF. The CDR3 coding sequence is TGTGCCAGCAGCTCCCCAGCACTAGCGGGAGGTGGAGAGCAGTACTTC. The whole variable domain, remainder taken from reference TRBV11-2 and TRBJ2-7, is EAGVAQSPRYKIIEKRQSVAFWCNPISGHATLYWYQQILGQGPKLLIQFQNNGVVDDSQLPKDRFSAERLKGVDSTLKIQPAKLEDSAVYLCASSSPALAGGGEQYFGPGTRLTVT.

This sequence joins TRBV7-6 and TRBJ2-7; D ambiguous. This CDR3 comprises 12 residues. The germline V gene encodes CDR1 SGHVS and CDR2 FNYEAQ. Trimming left V 4 bases short and J 7 bases short, with 11 bases between. Here the CDR3 reads CASSSHGLEQYF. The CDR3 nucleotides are TGTGCCAGCAGCTCCCATGGTCTTGAGCAGTACTTC.

The rearrangement uses TRBV11-2 and TRBJ2-3, with 8 bases identical to TRBD1. V dropped 5 bases and J dropped 6; count of bases not matched to a gene: 10. This CDR3 is built from 15 residues. In germline, CDR1 is SGHAT, CDR2 FQNNGV. The CDR3: CASSLARGPADTQYF. In DNA form, the CDR3 reads TGTGCCAGCAGCCTGGCCAGGGGGCCGGCGGATACGCAGTATTTT.

CDR3 loop: CASSVVDSPTYEQYF. The CDR3 coding sequence is TGTGCCAGCAGCGTAGTGGACAGCCCCACCTACGAGCAGTACTTC. The J gene is TRBJ2-7, the V gene TRBV9, with D possibly being TRBD1 (6 bases). CDR3 length: 15 residues. Germline V gives CDR1 SGDLS, CDR2 YYNGEE. V lost 0 bases and J 2 bases, leaving 12 bases between the germline ends. Based on the CDR3 plus reference TRBV9 and TRBJ2-7, the full variable domain is DSGVTQTPKHLITATGQRVTLRCSPRSGDLSVYWYQQSLDQGLQFLIQYYNGEERAKGNILERFSAQQFPDLHSELNLSSLELGDSALYFCASSVVDSPTYEQYFGPGTRLTVT.

The chain carries TRBV12-5 and TRBJ1-5; the D is unclear. This CDR3 comprises 12 residues. V was pared by 2 bases and J by 3 bases, with 2 bases between. Germline CDR1 is LGHNT and CDR2 is FRNRAP. The CDR3 coding sequence is TGTGCTAGTGGTTTGAACAATCAGCCCCAGCATTTT. This sequence encodes CASGLNNQPQHF.

Comments on this clone: Germline is not matched at one junction end, which may reflect a read error. This rearrangement joins TRBV2 to TRBJ2-7, with TRBD2 matching 15 bases. The CDR3 has 12 residues. The germline CDR1 and CDR2 sequences are SNHLY and FYNNEI. CDR3 nucleotides: TGTGCCGGCCGGACTAGCGGGGGGGCCCCGAACTTC. Protein sequence: CAGRTSGGAPNF.

This chain uses TRBV29-1 with TRBJ2-1; D unclear. The CDR3 contains 14 residues. Germline V gene data show CDR1 as SQVTM and CDR2 as ANQGSEA. Trimming pared 0 bases from V and 5 bases from J, leaving 11 bases between. CDR3 sequence (DNA): TGCAGCGTTGAAGAACCCCCGATGGACAATGAGCAGTTCTTC. As protein: CSVEEPPMDNEQFF.

The chain couples TRBV30 to TRBJ1-2; 7 nucleotides align to TRBD1. Germline V gene lookup returns CDR1 GTSNPN and CDR2 SVGIG (reference sequence). J lost 2 bases, V lost 1 base, and 4 bases had no gene match. This CDR3 has 14 amino acids. This CDR3 is CAWSGSTGNYGYTF. CDR3 bases: TGTGCCTGGAGTGGGTCGACAGGGAACTATGGCTACACCTTC.

The CDR3 protein is CASTGGRRTEAFF. The CDR3, as DNA: TGTGCCTCAACAGGGGGCCGGCGAACTGAAGCTTTCTTT. V and J are TRBV10-3 and TRBJ1-1, with 9 bases that match TRBD1. CDR3 length equals 13 residues. J was trimmed by 5 bases and V by 11 bases; bases with no gene match: 9. CDR1 and CDR2 from the germline V gene are ENHRY and SYGVKD.